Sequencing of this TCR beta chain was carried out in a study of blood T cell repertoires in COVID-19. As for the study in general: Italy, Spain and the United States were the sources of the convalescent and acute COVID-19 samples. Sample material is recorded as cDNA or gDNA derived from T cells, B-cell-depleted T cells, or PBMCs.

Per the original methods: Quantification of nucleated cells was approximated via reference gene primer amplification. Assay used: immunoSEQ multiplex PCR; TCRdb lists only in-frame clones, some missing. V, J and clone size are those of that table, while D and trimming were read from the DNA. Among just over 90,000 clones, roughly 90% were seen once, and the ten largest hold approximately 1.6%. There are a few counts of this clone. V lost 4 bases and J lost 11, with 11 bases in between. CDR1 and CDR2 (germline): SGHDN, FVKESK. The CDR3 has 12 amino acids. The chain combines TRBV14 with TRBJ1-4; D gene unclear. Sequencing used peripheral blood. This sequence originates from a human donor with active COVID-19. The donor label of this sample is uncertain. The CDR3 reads CASSPKGEKLFF. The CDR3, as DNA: TGTGCCAGCAGCCCGAAGGGAGAGAAACTGTTTTTT.